One and the same sample provided the 25 T cell receptor beta chains below, sequenced in a study of blood T cell repertoires in COVID-19. TCRdb's copy holds only in-frame clones and misses some; the assay was immunoSEQ multiplex PCR. The sample records about 94,000 clones, roughly 91% being singletons. Sequencing was performed on peripheral blood. These receptors all stem from an elderly woman with acute or convalescent COVID-19.

This clone appeared a single time. J is TRBJ1-3 and V is TRBV18; D gene ambiguous. This CDR3 has 17 amino acids. V dropped 0 bases and J dropped 4 bases, with 16 bases sitting between them. In germline, CDR1 is KGHSH, CDR2 LQKENI. This chain's CDR3 is CASSPPARAPGGNTIYF. The CDR3 DNA sequence: TGTGCCAGCTCACCACCGGCCCGGGCTCCGGGGGGAAACACCATATATTTT. The full variable domain, rest sourced from reference TRBV18 and TRBJ1-3, is NAGVMQNPRHLVRRRGQEARLRCSPMKGHSHVYWYRQLPEEGLKFMVYLQKENIIDESGMPKERFSAEFPKEGPSILRIQQVVRGDSAAYFCASSPPARAPGGNTIYFGEGSWLTVV.

A single count supports this clone. This chain connects TRBV4-2 to TRBJ1-2; 11 nucleotides match TRBD1. This CDR3 spans 14 amino acids. Germline values: CDR1 LGHNA, CDR2 YNFKEQ. With V trimmed by 4 bases and J by 3 bases, 1 base remained unmatched. The CDR3 DNA reads as TGTGCCAGCAGCCCGGGACAGGGGGACTATGGCTACACCTTC. Amino acid sequence: CASSPGQGDYGYTF.

This clone was counted once. This rearrangement joins TRBV2 to TRBJ1-2; 7 bases agree with TRBD1. V lost 4 bases, J lost 8 bases, and 10 bases stayed unmatched. The CDR3 totals 14 residues. CDR1 SNHLY and CDR2 FYNNEI come from the germline V gene. CDR3 in amino acids: CASSVEGAGEGYTF. The CDR3 DNA is TGTGCCAGCAGTGTAGAGGGGGCTGGAGAAGGCTACACCTTC.

J is TRBJ1-2 and V is TRBV5-4, with 9 bases fitting TRBD1. Losses at the gene ends were 3 bases for V and 2 bases for J; bases not matched to a gene: 2. This CDR3 region has 14 residues. CDR1 is SGHNT and CDR2 is YYREEE in the germline V gene (reference sequence). DNA for the CDR3: TGTGCCAGCAGCTCCGGACAGGGGAACTATGGCTACACCTTC. This translates into CASSSGQGNYGYTF.

The V and J genes are TRBV19 and TRBJ2-3; weak D call: TRBD1 (5 bases). Germline V gene data show CDR1 as LNHDA and CDR2 as SQIVND (reference sequence). V was clipped by 4 bases and J by 0 bases, with 11 bases between them. The CDR3 is made up of 15 amino acids. The CDR3 here is CASSTLGASTDTQYF. The CDR3 DNA reads as TGTGCCAGTAGTACCCTAGGGGCTAGCACAGATACGCAGTATTTT.

This clone was counted a single time. The V gene is TRBV2, the J gene TRBJ2-1, with 9 bases that match TRBD1. The V gene end was trimmed by 3 bases and the J gene end by 7 bases; junction bases not matched to a gene: 13. The CDR3 is 17 residues long. Looked up from germline, CDR1 is SNHLY and CDR2 is FYNNEI. The CDR3: CASSEGKGQGTLNEQFF. Written as DNA, the CDR3 is TGTGCCAGCAGTGAGGGTAAGGGACAGGGCACCCTTAATGAGCAGTTCTTC.

The genes are TRBV20-1 and TRBJ1-2; the D gene is possibly TRBD1 (5 bases). CDR1 and CDR2 from the germline V gene are DFQATT and SNEGSKA (reference sequence). Trimming stripped 1 base from V and 7 bases from J, with 7 bases between. The CDR3 contains 11 residues. CDR3 sequence (DNA): TGCAGTGCTAGAGTCGGGGGTGGCTACACCTTC. Its protein product is CSARVGGGYTF.

This clone was seen more than once but under ten times. The CDR3 DNA reads TGTGCCTGGAGTGGTCGGCGGGAGCAGTTCTACAATGAGCAGTTCTTC. This encodes CAWSGRREQFYNEQFF. V and J are TRBV30 and TRBJ2-1; 7 positions agree with TRBD2. The CDR3 has 16 residues. CDR1 and CDR2 from the germline V gene are GTSNPN and SVGIG (reference sequence). Trimming took 1 base from V and 3 from J; bases not matched to a gene: 9.

This chain connects TRBV27 to TRBJ1-6; tentatively, D is TRBD1 (5 bases). Trimming took off 6 bases at V and 8 bases at J, with 17 bases between the two ends. Germline V lookup: CDR1 MNHEY, CDR2 SMNVEV (reference sequence). The CDR3 is 15 amino acids. In DNA form, the CDR3 reads TGTGCCAGCAGCTCAGGGAGGGTGGCTTATTCACCCCTCCACTTT. As protein: CASSSGRVAYSPLHF.

Only a few counts were recorded for this clone. This chain connects TRBV19 to TRBJ1-6; perhaps TRBD1 as D (5 bases). This CDR3 has 14 amino acids. CDR1 LNHDA and CDR2 SQIVND come from the germline V gene (reference sequence). V gave up 7 bases and J gave up 9 bases, with 16 bases separating them. CDR3 amino acids: CASTRGGVGSPLHF. In DNA form, the CDR3 reads TGTGCCAGTACCCGTGGAGGGGTCGGTTCACCCCTCCACTTT.

Only a few counts were recorded for this clone. The chain's CDR3 is CAWSEGEDTEAFF. CDR3 in DNA: TGTGCCTGGAGTGAAGGGGAGGACACTGAAGCTTTCTTT. The chain recombines TRBV30 with TRBJ1-1, with a weak D call TRBD1 (5 bases). The CDR3 has 13 residues. Germline V gene lookup returns CDR1 GTSNPN and CDR2 SVGIG (reference sequence). V lost 1 base and J 3 bases, leaving 9 bases between the germline ends.

The chain combines TRBV19 with TRBJ2-3; 10 bases agree with TRBD2. The CDR3 consists of 16 residues. V dropped 5 bases and J dropped 1; count of bases not matched to a gene: 6. Germline-derived CDR1 and CDR2 are LNHDA and SQIVND (reference sequence). CDR3 sequence reads: CASSPGLADRTDTQYF. CDR3 nucleotides: TGTGCCAGTAGTCCCGGACTAGCGGATCGCACAGATACGCAGTATTTT.

The CDR3, as DNA: TGTGCCAGCAGCCCCCGGTCCGGGACCCAGTACTTC. This sequence encodes CASSPRSGTQYF. V gene TRBV9 combines with J gene TRBJ2-5; no clear D gene. The CDR3 contains 12 residues. The germline V gene encodes CDR1 SGDLS and CDR2 YYNGEE. Trimming shortened V by 4 bases and J by 7 bases, and 11 bases separated the two germline ends.

The V gene is TRBV4-1, the J gene TRBJ1-2; TRBD1 aligns across 9 bases. CDR3 size: 15 residues. The V segment lost 4 bases and the J segment 4 bases; nucleotides outside the gene matches: 7. Germline CDR1 and CDR2: MGHRA and YSYEKL. The CDR3 sequence: CASSPSYRGPYGYTF. CDR3 coding DNA: TGCGCCAGCAGCCCGTCTTACAGGGGGCCCTATGGCTACACCTTC.

The chain has TRBV5-6 and TRBJ2-1, with TRBD1 matching 7 bases. J gave up 1 base and V 1 base, and 2 bases lay outside the gene matches. Germline-derived CDR1 and CDR2 are SGHDT and YYEEEE. CDR3 length equals 15 residues. The CDR3 coding sequence is TGTGCCAGCAGCTTGAGACAGGGATCCTACAATGAGCAGTTCTTC. Translated: CASSLRQGSYNEQFF. Full variable domain (remainder filled in from reference TRBV5-6 and TRBJ2-1): DAGVTQSPTHLIKTRGQQVTLRCSPKSGHDTVSWYQQALGQGPQFIFQYYEEEERQRGNFPDRFSGHQFPNYSSELNVNALLLGDSALYLCASSLRQGSYNEQFFGPGTRLTVL.

This chain links TRBV16 with TRBJ2-1; D possibly corresponds to TRBD2 (6 bases). Germline CDR1 is KGHSY and CDR2 is FQNENV. The length of the CDR3 is 13 residues. The ends were cut back, 0 bases at V and 9 bases at J, with 9 bases in the middle. The CDR3 DNA is TGTGCCAGCAGCCAATCGAGGGAGGCTGAGCAGTTCTTC. It translates to CASSQSREAEQFF.

The chain carries TRBV2 and TRBJ2-7, with 11 bases aligning to TRBD1. Germline V lookup: CDR1 SNHLY, CDR2 FYNNEI. J gave up 2 bases and V 3 bases, and 6 bases lay outside the gene matches. The CDR3 length is 16 residues. Here the CDR3 DNA reads TGTGCCAGCAGTGATCGCCCGGGACAGGGGGCCTACGAGCAGTACTTC. The encoded protein is CASSDRPGQGAYEQYF.

This chain connects TRBV12-3 or TRBV12-4 to TRBJ1-1; D ambiguous. The CDR3 contains 13 residues. V was clipped by 5 bases and J by 11 bases, with 18 bases between them. Here the CDR3 reads CASSPGRDRRAFF. The CDR3 DNA reads TGTGCCAGCAGTCCGGGGAGGGATCGACGGGCTTTCTTT.

The rearrangement joins TRBV12-3 or TRBV12-4 to TRBJ2-3; D not resolved. The ends were cut back, 5 bases at V and 6 bases at J, with 9 bases in the middle. This CDR3 has 12 amino acids. For the CDR3, the DNA is TGTGCCAGCAGTCAGGTCGAGGATACGCAGTATTTT. Residues: CASSQVEDTQYF.

The chain carries TRBV19 and TRBJ1-4; D possibly corresponds to TRBD1 (5 bases). Germline CDR1 is LNHDA and CDR2 is SQIVND (reference sequence). V lost 5 bases and J lost 8, with 21 bases in between. This CDR3 contains 16 residues. CDR3 protein: CASSPNRQKEGEKLFF. CDR3 nucleotides: TGTGCCAGTAGTCCCAACCGACAGAAGGAAGGAGAAAAACTGTTTTTT.

This clone was seen a few times. The genes are TRBV9 and TRBJ1-5; perhaps TRBD1 as D (6 bases). This CDR3 has 13 amino acids. Trimming took off 4 bases at V and 9 bases at J, with 14 bases between the two ends. Looked up from germline, CDR1 is SGDLS and CDR2 is YYNGEE. The CDR3 here is CASSQGPAGPQHF. As DNA, the CDR3 is TGTGCCAGCAGCCAGGGGCCCGCCGGGCCCCAGCATTTT.

Comment on this clone: Other DNA sequences in the sample encode the same CDR3. This chain joins TRBV6-5 and TRBJ1-1; maybe TRBD1 (5 bases). CDR1 is MNHEY, CDR2 SVGAGI, per germline. The CDR3 runs 13 residues. Trimming left V 7 bases short and J 0 bases short, with 9 bases between. As DNA, the CDR3 is TGTGCCAGCACTACGGGGGTGAACACTGAAGCTTTCTTT. Translated: CASTTGVNTEAFF.

On this clone itself: The same CDR3 also results from other DNA sequences found in this sample. J is TRBJ1-1 and V is TRBV19; D is unclear. Germline assignment: CDR1 LNHDA and CDR2 SQIVND (reference sequence). V was trimmed by 7 bases and J by 5 bases, leaving 17 bases between them. CDR3 length equals 14 residues. CDR3 amino acids: CASTEGGLGTEAFF. The CDR3 nucleotides are TGTGCCAGTACGGAGGGCGGGTTGGGGACTGAAGCTTTCTTT.

The J gene is TRBJ1-1, the V gene TRBV4-3; perhaps TRBD1 as D (5 bases). Trimming stripped 0 bases from V and 5 bases from J, with 16 bases between. The CDR3 runs to 16 residues. The germline CDR1 and CDR2 sequences are LGHNA and YSLEER. CDR3 nucleotides: TGCGCCAGCAGCCAAGACGACCGGTGGGGGAGGACTGAAGCTTTCTTT. It specifies CASSQDDRWGRTEAFF.

This chain links TRBV11-1 with TRBJ2-1; TRBD2 agrees at 12 bases. This CDR3 region has 16 residues. The V and J ends lost 1 base and 9 bases, in that order; junction bases with no gene match: 7. Germline CDR1 and CDR2: SGHAT and FQDESV (reference sequence). The CDR3 DNA is TGTGCCAGCAGCTTAGGTAAAACTAGCGGGGGGCGTGAGCAGTTCTTC. It is translated as CASSLGKTSGGREQFF. The full variable domain, with the rest looked up from reference TRBV11-1 and TRBJ2-1, is EAEVAQSPRYKITEKSQAVAFWCDPISGHATLYWYRQILGQGPELLVQFQDESVVDDSQLPKDRFSAERLKGVDSTLKIQPAELGDSAMYLCASSLGKTSGGREQFFGPGTRLTVL.